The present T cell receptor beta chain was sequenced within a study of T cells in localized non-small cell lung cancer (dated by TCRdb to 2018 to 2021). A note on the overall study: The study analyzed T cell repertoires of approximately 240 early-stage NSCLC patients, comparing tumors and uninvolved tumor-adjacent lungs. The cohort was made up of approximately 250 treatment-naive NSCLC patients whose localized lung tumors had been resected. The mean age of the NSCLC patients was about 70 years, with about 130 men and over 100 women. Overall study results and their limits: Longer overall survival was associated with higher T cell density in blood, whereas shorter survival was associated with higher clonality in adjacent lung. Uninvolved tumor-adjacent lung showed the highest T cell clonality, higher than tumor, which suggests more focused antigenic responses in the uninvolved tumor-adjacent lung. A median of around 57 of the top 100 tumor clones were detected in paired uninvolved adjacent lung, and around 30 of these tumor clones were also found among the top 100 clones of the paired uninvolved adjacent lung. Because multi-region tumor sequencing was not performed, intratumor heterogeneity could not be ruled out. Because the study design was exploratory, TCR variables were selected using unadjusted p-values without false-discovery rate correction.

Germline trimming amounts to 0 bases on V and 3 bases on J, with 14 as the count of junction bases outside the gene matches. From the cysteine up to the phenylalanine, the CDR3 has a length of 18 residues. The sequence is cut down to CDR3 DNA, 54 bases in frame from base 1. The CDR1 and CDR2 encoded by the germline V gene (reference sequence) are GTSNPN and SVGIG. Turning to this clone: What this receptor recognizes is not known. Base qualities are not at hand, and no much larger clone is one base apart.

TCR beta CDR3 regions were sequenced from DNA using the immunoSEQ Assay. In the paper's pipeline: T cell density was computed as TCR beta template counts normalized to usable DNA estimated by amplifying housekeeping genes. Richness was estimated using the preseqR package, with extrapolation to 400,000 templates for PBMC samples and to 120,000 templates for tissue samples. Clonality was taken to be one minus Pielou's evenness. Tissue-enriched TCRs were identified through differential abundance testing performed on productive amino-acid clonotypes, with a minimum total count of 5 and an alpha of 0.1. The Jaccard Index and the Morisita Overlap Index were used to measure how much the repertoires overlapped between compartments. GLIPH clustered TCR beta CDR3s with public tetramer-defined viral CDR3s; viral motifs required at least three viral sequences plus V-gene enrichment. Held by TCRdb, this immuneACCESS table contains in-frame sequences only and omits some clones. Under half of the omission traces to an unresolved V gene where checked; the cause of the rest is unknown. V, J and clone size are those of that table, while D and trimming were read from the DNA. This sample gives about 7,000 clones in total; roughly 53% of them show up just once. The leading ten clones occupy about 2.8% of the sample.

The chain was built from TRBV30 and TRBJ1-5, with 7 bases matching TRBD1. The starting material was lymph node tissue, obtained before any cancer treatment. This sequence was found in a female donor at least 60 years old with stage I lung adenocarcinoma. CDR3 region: CAWSVKGTGVYYNQPQHF. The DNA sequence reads TGTGCCTGGAGTGTAAAGGGTACAGGGGTATACTACAATCAGCCCCAGCATTTT. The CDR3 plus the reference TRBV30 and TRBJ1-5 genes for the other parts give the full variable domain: SQTIHQWPATLVQPVGSPLSLECTVEGTSNPNLYWYRQAAGRGLQLLFYSVGIGQISSEVPQNLSASRPQDRQFILSSKKLLLSDSGFYLCAWSVKGTGVYYNQPQHFGDGTRLSIL.